The following is a T cell receptor (beta chain) sequence with its context. Its antigen is currently unknown. The sample belongs to a study of B cell selection in AIRE deficiency. Points from the study as a whole: With only TCRbeta sequenced, over 30% of shared healthy Treg sequences overlapped Tconv.

Sorting defined conventional CD4 T cells as CD4+CD127+. V lost 5 bases and J lost 9, with 11 bases in between. The CDR3 is 12 residues long. Germline loops: CDR1 MDHEN, CDR2 SYDVKM. Some clones are missing from TCRdb's copy, which holds only in-frame ones; the method was immunoSEQ multiplex PCR. The sample lists 20,000 to 25,000 clones, 90% to 96% seen once, with over 0.2% in the top ten. The sample comprised CD4+CD127+ conventional T cells sorted from PBMCs. The chain employs TRBV28 and TRBJ1-5; D remains ambiguous. The source is a human donor in good health. CDR3 bases: TGTGCCAGCAGTAGGGAGATACCGCCCCAGCATTTT. It is translated as CASSREIPPQHF. Filled out from reference TRBV28 and TRBJ1-5, the complete variable domain reads DVKVTQSSRYLVKRTGEKVFLECVQDMDHENMFWYRQDPGLGLRLIYFSYDVKMKEKGDIPEGYSVSREKKERFSLILESASTNQTSMYLCASSREIPPQHFGDGTRLSIL.